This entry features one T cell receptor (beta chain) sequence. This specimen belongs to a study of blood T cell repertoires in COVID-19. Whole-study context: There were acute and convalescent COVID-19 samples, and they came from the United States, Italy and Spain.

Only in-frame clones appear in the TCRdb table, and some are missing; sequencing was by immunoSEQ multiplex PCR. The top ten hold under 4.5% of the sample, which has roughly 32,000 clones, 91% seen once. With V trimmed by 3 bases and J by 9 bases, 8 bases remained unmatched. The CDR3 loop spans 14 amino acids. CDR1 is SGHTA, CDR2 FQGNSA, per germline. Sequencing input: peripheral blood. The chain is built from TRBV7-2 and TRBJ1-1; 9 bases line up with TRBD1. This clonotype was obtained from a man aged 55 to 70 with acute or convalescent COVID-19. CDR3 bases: TGTGCCAGCAGCTTCAACAGGGGGCGGGTACAAGCTTTCTTT. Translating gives CASSFNRGRVQAFF.